The 18 T cell receptor beta chains given below trace back to one sample, sequenced in a study of glioma-infiltrating T cells after dendritic cell vaccination. The time point was: after dendritic cell vaccination, including at tumor progression/relapse. Libraries were prepared by immunoSEQ multiplex PCR; TCRdb keeps only in-frame clonotypes and omits some of them. The sample carries 100,000 or so clones, nearly 90% recorded once. The specimen was blood, collected after dendritic cell vaccination. The receptor source for this set is a human donor with glioblastoma.

The chain is built from TRBV30 and TRBJ2-3, with TRBD2 as a possible D gene (6 bases). Trimming stripped 0 bases from V and 2 bases from J, with 9 bases between. The CDR3 contains 14 residues. Germline V gives CDR1 GTSNPN, CDR2 SVGIG (reference sequence). The CDR3 coding sequence is TGTGCCTGGAGTGTAGGCGGGATCACAGATACGCAGTATTTT. Its protein is CAWSVGGITDTQYF.

The chain combines TRBV13 with TRBJ1-4, with D possibly being TRBD1 (5 bases). Germline V lookup: CDR1 PRHDT, CDR2 FYEKMQ (reference sequence). The CDR3 consists of 16 residues. The ends were cut back, 4 bases at V and 8 bases at J, with 20 bases in the middle. The CDR3 spells CASSSSRWQRGEKLFF. CDR3 bases: TGTGCCAGCAGCTCTTCTCGGTGGCAGCGGGGGGAAAAACTGTTTTTT.

The rearrangement links TRBV5-4 to TRBJ2-3; possible D gene TRBD1, 5 bases. Germline V gene sequence: CDR1 SGHNT, CDR2 YYREEE (reference sequence). The CDR3 spans 15 residues. V gave up 4 bases and J gave up 0 bases, with 12 bases separating them. CDR3 region: CASSARTTSTDTQYF. In DNA, the CDR3 is TGTGCCAGCAGCGCTAGGACAACTAGCACAGATACGCAGTATTTT.

J is TRBJ1-5 and V is TRBV18; 8 bases line up with TRBD1. Germline CDR1 reads KGHSH; CDR2 reads LQKENI. This CDR3 is 15 amino acids long. V was pared by 2 bases and J by 6 bases, with 6 bases of the junction left unmatched. The CDR3 nucleotides read TGTGCCAGCTCACCAGACGGACAGGGAGGTCAGCCCCAGCATTTT. Its protein product is CASSPDGQGGQPQHF. The full variable domain, completed using reference TRBV18 and TRBJ1-5, is NAGVMQNPRHLVRRRGQEARLRCSPMKGHSHVYWYRQLPEEGLKFMVYLQKENIIDESGMPKERFSAEFPKEGPSILRIQQVVRGDSAAYFCASSPDGQGGQPQHFGDGTRLSIL.

CDR3 sequence: CASSPDGSSGNTIYF. The DNA of the CDR3 is TGCGCCAGCAGCCCGGACGGGAGCTCTGGAAACACCATATATTTT. The chain recombines TRBV5-1 with TRBJ1-3; D call uncertain. The CDR3 totals 15 residues. The V gene lost 4 bases and the J gene lost 0 bases, with 11 bases spanning the gap. Germline CDR1 and CDR2: SGHRS and YFSETQ.

The chain joins TRBV19 to TRBJ2-5, with D hard to call. The CDR3 consists of 17 residues. Trimming took off 0 bases at V and 4 bases at J, with 18 bases between the two ends. Germline assignment: CDR1 LNHDA and CDR2 SQIVND (reference sequence). The CDR3 region has the DNA TGTGCCAGTAGTATAGATCACACTGGGCAGAATAGAGAGACCCAGTACTTC. This sequence encodes CASSIDHTGQNRETQYF.

CDR3 loop: CAWRLAVAAFF. The CDR3 DNA reads TGTGCCTGGAGATTAGCGGTTGCTGCTTTCTTT. This chain uses TRBV30 with TRBJ1-1; D is ambiguous. V gave up 3 bases and J gave up 11 bases, with 13 bases separating them. Germline CDR1 GTSNPN, CDR2 SVGIG (reference sequence). This CDR3 is built from 11 residues.

This chain joins TRBV9 and TRBJ2-2; weak D call: TRBD2 (5 bases). The V gene's germline CDR1 is SGDLS and CDR2 YYNGEE. The CDR3 is made up of 12 amino acids. V lost 4 bases to trimming and J lost 5 bases, with 6 bases between them. In nucleotides, the CDR3 is TGTGCCAGCAGCCGGGGAACCGGGGAGCTGTTTTTT. The encoded protein is CASSRGTGELFF.

The CDR3 DNA reads TGTGCCAGCAGAGGGGGGGGTCGGGATGAGCAGTTCTTC. Amino acid sequence: CASRGGGRDEQFF. The V gene is TRBV2, the J gene TRBJ2-1, with D possibly TRBD2 on 7 matching bases. Germline lookup yields CDR1 SNHLY and CDR2 FYNNEI. Trimming took 6 bases from V and 8 from J, leaving 14 bases between them. This CDR3 has 13 residues.

This clone has just a few counts. One end of the junction fails to match germline, which may point to a read error. The sample carries other DNA sequences with the same CDR3. V gene TRBV4-2 combines with J gene TRBJ1-6; 10 bases line up with TRBD1. The CDR3 runs 16 residues. CDR1 is LGHNA and CDR2 is YNFKEQ in the germline V gene. In DNA form, the CDR3 reads TGTGCCAGCAGCCAAGCCCTGACAGGGGGCAATTCCCCCCTCCACTTT. Its protein product is CASSQALTGGNSPLHF.

The CDR3 protein is CSDRLAGGFNEQFF. CDR3 coding DNA: TGCAGCGACAGACTAGCGGGGGGTTTTAATGAGCAGTTCTTC. The chain couples TRBV29-1 to TRBJ2-1; TRBD2 matches 13 bases. V dropped 7 bases and J dropped 7; count of bases not matched to a gene: 7. The CDR3 totals 14 residues. Per germline, CDR1 SQVTM and CDR2 ANQGSEA.

The chain employs TRBV28 and TRBJ2-7; 11 bases line up with TRBD1. The CDR3 length is 15 residues. V gave up 6 bases and J gave up 4 bases; unmatched junction bases: 8. In germline, CDR1 is MDHEN, CDR2 SYDVKM. The CDR3 spells CASSSPGTGGYEQYF. CDR3 DNA sequence: TGTGCCAGCAGCTCCCCCGGGACAGGGGGTTACGAGCAGTACTTC.

The chain recombines TRBV6-1 with TRBJ1-4; TRBD1 aligns across 7 bases. J gave up 14 bases and V 1 base, and 13 bases lay outside the gene matches. The CDR3 has 15 amino acids. Per the germline V gene, CDR1 is MNHNS and CDR2 is SASEGT. CDR3 sequence: CASSEEGAGGKWLFF. The CDR3 DNA reads TGTGCCAGCAGTGAAGAGGGGGCAGGCGGGAAATGGCTGTTTTTT.

The chain has TRBV19 and TRBJ1-2; 7 bases are a match to TRBD1. Per the germline V gene, CDR1 is LNHDA and CDR2 is SQIVND (reference sequence). The CDR3 is made up of 15 amino acids. With V trimmed by 3 bases and J by 5 bases, 9 bases remained unmatched. Written as DNA, the CDR3 is TGTGCCAGTAGTATTGGGACAGCTGTGTTGTATGGCTACACCTTC. Its protein product is CASSIGTAVLYGYTF.

The J gene is TRBJ2-3, the V gene TRBV5-4; D not certain. Per germline, CDR1 SGHNT and CDR2 YYREEE (reference sequence). The CDR3 has 13 residues. Trimming took 1 base from V and 5 from J, leaving 8 bases between them. The DNA for the CDR3 is TGTGCCAGCAGCTTGATCGGCGGAGATACGCAGTATTTT. It encodes CASSLIGGDTQYF.

The chain employs TRBV29-1 and TRBJ1-5; maybe TRBD1 (6 bases). Per the germline V gene, CDR1 is SQVTM and CDR2 is ANQGSEA. The CDR3 length is 15 residues. The V end was cut by 7 bases, the J end by 1 base, with 17 bases between. The CDR3 region is CSATEGGGSNQPQHF. The DNA for the CDR3 is TGCAGCGCTACAGAAGGGGGGGGAAGCAATCAGCCCCAGCATTTT.

The V call is TRBV14, the J call TRBJ1-3; D is unresolved. The germline CDR1 and CDR2 sequences are SGHDN and FVKESK. The CDR3 contains 17 residues. Trimming stripped 4 bases from V and 0 bases from J, with 16 bases between. Written as DNA, the CDR3 is TGTGCCAGCAGCCCAACCTTGTGGCACAACTCTGGAAACACCATATATTTT. This translates into CASSPTLWHNSGNTIYF.

The chain combines TRBV2 with TRBJ1-4; TRBD1 aligns across 7 bases. Germline loops: CDR1 SNHLY, CDR2 FYNNEI. J gave up 3 bases and V 4 bases, and 8 bases lay outside the gene matches. CDR3 length equals 16 residues. CDR3 DNA sequence: TGTGCCAGCAGTGGACAGGGCACGACGGCTAATGAAAAACTGTTTTTT. Residues: CASSGQGTTANEKLFF. Filled out from reference TRBV2 and TRBJ1-4, the complete variable domain reads EPEVTQTPSHQVTQMGQEVILRCVPISNHLYFYWYRQILGQKVEFLVSFYNNEISEKSEIFDDQFSVERPDGSNFTLKIRSTKLEDSAMYFCASSGQGTTANEKLFFGSGTQLSVL.